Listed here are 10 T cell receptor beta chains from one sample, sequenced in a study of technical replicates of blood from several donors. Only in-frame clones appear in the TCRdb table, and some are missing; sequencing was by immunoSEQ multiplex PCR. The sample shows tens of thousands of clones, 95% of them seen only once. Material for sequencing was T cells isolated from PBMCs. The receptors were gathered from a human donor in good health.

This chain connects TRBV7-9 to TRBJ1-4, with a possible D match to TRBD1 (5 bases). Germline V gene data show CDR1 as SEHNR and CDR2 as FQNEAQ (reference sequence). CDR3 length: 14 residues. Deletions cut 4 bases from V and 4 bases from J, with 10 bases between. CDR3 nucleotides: TGTGCCAGCAGCTCCCGTCAGGGTAATGAAAAACTGTTTTTT. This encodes CASSSRQGNEKLFF.

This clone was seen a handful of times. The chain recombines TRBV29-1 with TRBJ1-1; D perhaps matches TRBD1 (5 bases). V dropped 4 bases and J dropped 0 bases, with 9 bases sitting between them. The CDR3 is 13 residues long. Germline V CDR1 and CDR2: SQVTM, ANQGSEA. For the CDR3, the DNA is TGCAGCGTTGGGGAGGGGATGAACACTGAAGCTTTCTTT. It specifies CSVGEGMNTEAFF.

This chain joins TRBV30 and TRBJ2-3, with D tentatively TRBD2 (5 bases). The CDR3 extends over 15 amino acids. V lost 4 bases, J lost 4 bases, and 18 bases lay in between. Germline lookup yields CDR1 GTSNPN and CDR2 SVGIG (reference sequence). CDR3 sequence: CAWTEGRVSADTQYF. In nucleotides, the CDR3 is TGTGCCTGGACCGAGGGCAGAGTGTCGGCAGATACGCAGTATTTT. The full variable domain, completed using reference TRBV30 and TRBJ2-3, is SQTIHQWPATLVQPVGSPLSLECTVEGTSNPNLYWYRQAAGRGLQLLFYSVGIGQISSEVPQNLSASRPQDRQFILSSKKLLLSDSGFYLCAWTEGRVSADTQYFGPGTRLTVL.

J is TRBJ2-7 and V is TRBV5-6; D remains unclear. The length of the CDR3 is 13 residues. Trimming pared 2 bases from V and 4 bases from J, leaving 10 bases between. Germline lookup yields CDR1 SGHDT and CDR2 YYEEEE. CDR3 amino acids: CASSFIGRYEQYF. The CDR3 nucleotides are TGTGCCAGCAGCTTTATAGGCAGGTACGAGCAGTACTTC. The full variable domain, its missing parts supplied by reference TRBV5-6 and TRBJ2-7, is DAGVTQSPTHLIKTRGQQVTLRCSPKSGHDTVSWYQQALGQGPQFIFQYYEEEERQRGNFPDRFSGHQFPNYSSELNVNALLLGDSALYLCASSFIGRYEQYFGPGTRLTVT.

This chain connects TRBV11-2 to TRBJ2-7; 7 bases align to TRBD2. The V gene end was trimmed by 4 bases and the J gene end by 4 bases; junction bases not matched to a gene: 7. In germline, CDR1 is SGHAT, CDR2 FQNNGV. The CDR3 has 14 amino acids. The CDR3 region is CASSSPGGGYEQYF. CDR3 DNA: TGTGCCAGCAGCTCACCGGGGGGAGGGTACGAGCAGTACTTC. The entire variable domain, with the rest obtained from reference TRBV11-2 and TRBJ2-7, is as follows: EAGVAQSPRYKIIEKRQSVAFWCNPISGHATLYWYQQILGQGPKLLIQFQNNGVVDDSQLPKDRFSAERLKGVDSTLKIQPAKLEDSAVYLCASSSPGGGYEQYFGPGTRLTVT.

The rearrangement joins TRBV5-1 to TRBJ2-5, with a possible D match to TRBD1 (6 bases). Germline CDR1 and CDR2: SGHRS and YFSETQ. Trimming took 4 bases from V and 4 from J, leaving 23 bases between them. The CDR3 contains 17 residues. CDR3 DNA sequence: TGCGCCAGCAGCGGAGCCCGGGACACACGGCGAAGAGAGACCCAGTACTTC. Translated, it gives CASSGARDTRRRETQYF.

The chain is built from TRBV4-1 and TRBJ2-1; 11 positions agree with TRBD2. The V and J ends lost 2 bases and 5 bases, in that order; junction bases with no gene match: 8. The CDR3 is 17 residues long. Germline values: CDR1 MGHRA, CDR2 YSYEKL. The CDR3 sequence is CASSQSASGRTDNEQFF. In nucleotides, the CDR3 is TGCGCCAGCAGCCAAAGTGCTAGCGGGAGGACTGACAATGAGCAGTTCTTC.

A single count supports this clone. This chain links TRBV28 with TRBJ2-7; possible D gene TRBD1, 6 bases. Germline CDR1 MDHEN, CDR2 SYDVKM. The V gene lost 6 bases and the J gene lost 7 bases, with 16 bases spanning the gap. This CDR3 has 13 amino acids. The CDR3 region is CASSPRTGWEQYF. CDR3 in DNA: TGTGCCAGCAGCCCTCGTACAGGGTGGGAGCAGTACTTC.

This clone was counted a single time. In nucleotides, the CDR3 is TGTGCCAGCAGCCCATGGACAGGCGGCATGTTCTTC. Encoded protein: CASSPWTGGMFF. The V and J genes are TRBV11-1 and TRBJ2-1; TRBD1 agrees at 7 bases. J gave up 15 bases and V 5 bases, and 10 bases lay outside the gene matches. Germline-derived CDR1 and CDR2 are SGHAT and FQDESV (reference sequence). There are 12 residues in the CDR3.

CDR3 in amino acids: CASRPNRGRPGELFF. The CDR3 region has the DNA TGTGCCAGCAGACCCAACAGGGGGCGCCCCGGGGAGCTGTTTTTT. This chain links TRBV11-2 with TRBJ2-2; the match to TRBD1 covers 9 bases. This CDR3 contains 15 residues. The germline CDR1 and CDR2 sequences are SGHAT and FQNNGV. J was trimmed by 6 bases and V by 6 bases; bases with no gene match: 8.